The 15 T cell receptor beta chains presented below share a single source sample, sequenced in a study of T cells after posttransplantation cyclophosphamide. Generated by immunoSEQ multiplex PCR, the TCRdb table keeps only in-frame clones and is missing some. The repertoire holds some 66,000 clones, with about 93% as singletons. The material sequenced was PBMCs. These TCRs come from a woman in her 30s in good health and a related stem cell transplant donor.

This clone was seen a single time. This rearrangement joins TRBV7-9 to TRBJ1-1, with 9 bases identical to TRBD1. The CDR3 is 15 amino acids. Germline lookup yields CDR1 SEHNR and CDR2 FQNEAQ (reference sequence). Germline trimming cut 1 base from V and 4 bases from J; bases unmatched to any gene: 4. This CDR3 reads CASSLGTGAITEAFF. The CDR3 DNA reads as TGTGCCAGCAGCTTAGGGACAGGGGCTATCACTGAAGCTTTCTTT.

This clone occurred a few times. The J gene is TRBJ2-2, the V gene TRBV5-1, with TRBD1 identical over 9 bases. The CDR3 runs 17 residues. Germline-derived CDR1 and CDR2 are SGHRS and YFSETQ. V trimming: 1 base; J trimming: 6 bases; junction bases outside the gene matches: 10. The CDR3 DNA reads as TGCGCCAGCAGCTTGACCCCTTGGACAGGGGAGGCCGGGGAGCTGTTTTTT. This encodes CASSLTPWTGEAGELFF.

V is TRBV2 and J is TRBJ1-6; 9 bases fit TRBD1. The germline V gene has CDR1 SNHLY and CDR2 FYNNEI. V was clipped by 7 bases and J by 5 bases; unmatched bases: 6. The CDR3 totals 15 residues. Here the CDR3 reads CASIGQGLDNSPLHF. The CDR3 DNA is TGTGCCAGCATCGGACAGGGGCTCGATAATTCACCCCTCCACTTT.

The J gene is TRBJ2-7, the V gene TRBV2, with no clear D. The CDR3 runs 13 residues. The V end lost 1 base, the J end lost 2 bases, and 6 bases lay between the germline ends. Germline CDR1 reads SNHLY; CDR2 reads FYNNEI. In DNA form, the CDR3 reads TGTGCCAGCAGTGAAGGTACCGCCTACGAGCAGTACTTC. The encoded protein is CASSEGTAYEQYF.

The chain couples TRBV9 to TRBJ2-7; TRBD1 matches 7 bases. Germline V gives CDR1 SGDLS, CDR2 YYNGEE. CDR3 length: 16 amino acids. J was trimmed by 0 bases and V by 2 bases; bases with no gene match: 8. The CDR3 bases are TGTGCCAGCAGCGTCTCAACAGGGGCAAGCTCCTACGAGCAGTACTTC. The encoded protein is CASSVSTGASSYEQYF.

The chain recombines TRBV4-1 with TRBJ1-2, with TRBD1 matching 10 bases. The CDR3 totals 17 residues. CDR1 is MGHRA and CDR2 is YSYEKL in the germline V gene. J lost 0 bases, V lost 0 bases, and 4 bases had no gene match. CDR3 protein: CASSQDWTGGANYGYTF. CDR3 nucleotide sequence: TGCGCCAGCAGCCAAGACTGGACAGGGGGAGCTAACTATGGCTACACCTTC.

J is TRBJ1-6 and V is TRBV19; 7 positions agree with TRBD1. This CDR3 spans 15 amino acids. CDR1 and CDR2 (germline): LNHDA, SQIVND (reference sequence). V was pared by 6 bases and J by 5 bases, with 7 bases of the junction left unmatched. CDR3 loop: CASSLGTEDNSPLHF. The CDR3 DNA sequence: TGTGCCAGTAGCCTCGGGACAGAAGATAATTCACCCCTCCACTTT.

The genes are TRBV18 and TRBJ1-6, with D possibly TRBD1 on 6 matching bases. CDR3 length equals 18 residues. V was pared by 6 bases and J by 0 bases, with 18 bases between. The germline V gene encodes CDR1 KGHSH and CDR2 LQKENI. CDR3 region: CASSLTGSSSSYNSPLHF. The DNA for the CDR3 is TGTGCCAGCTCGCTAACAGGGAGTTCGAGCTCCTATAATTCACCCCTCCACTTT.

This rearrangement joins TRBV6-5 to TRBJ1-1, with a possible D match to TRBD1 (5 bases). The CDR3 sequence is 15 residues long. V was clipped by 4 bases and J by 5 bases, with 17 bases between them. Per the germline V gene, CDR1 is MNHEY and CDR2 is SVGAGI. The CDR3 DNA reads as TGTGCCAGCAGTTCCGTCGTCCTGGGACGGACTGAAGCTTTCTTT. Amino acid sequence: CASSSVVLGRTEAFF.

The chain joins TRBV6-5 to TRBJ2-3; no clear D. The germline gives CDR1 MNHEY, CDR2 SVGAGI. V was pared by 0 bases and J by 3 bases, with 10 bases between. CDR3 length: 15 residues. The CDR3 nucleotides read TGTGCCAGCAGTTACTCGAACAGTAGAACAGATACGCAGTATTTT. Encoded protein: CASSYSNSRTDTQYF.

V usage is TRBV13 and J usage is TRBJ2-3; 11 positions agree with TRBD2. Trimming removed 5 bases from V and 10 bases from J; junction bases left unmatched: 5. Germline V CDR1 and CDR2: PRHDT, FYEKMQ (reference sequence). The CDR3 extends over 13 amino acids. CDR3 residues: CASSRTSGLAQYF. The CDR3 DNA reads as TGTGCCAGCAGCCGGACTAGCGGGTTGGCGCAGTATTTT.

This sequence joins TRBV5-4 and TRBJ2-1; D uncertain. The germline V gene encodes CDR1 SGHNT and CDR2 YYREEE (reference sequence). V was pared by 0 bases and J by 9 bases, with 10 bases between. CDR3 length: 13 amino acids. In nucleotides, the CDR3 is TGTGCCAGCAGCTTGGGTAGTCCCAGTGAGCAGTTCTTC. Its protein is CASSLGSPSEQFF.

This chain links TRBV6-5 with TRBJ1-2, with a tentative D call TRBD1 (5 bases). CDR1 is MNHEY, CDR2 SVGAGI, per germline. V was trimmed by 6 bases and J by 4 bases, leaving 12 bases between them. The CDR3 loop spans 13 amino acids. As DNA, the CDR3 is TGTGCCAGCAGACCGGGACGGCTCTATGGCTACACCTTC. Residues: CASRPGRLYGYTF.

This sequence joins TRBV4-2 and TRBJ1-2; no definite D call. Germline loops: CDR1 LGHNA, CDR2 YNFKEQ. CDR3 length equals 14 residues. The V end lost 0 bases, the J end lost 7 bases, and 12 bases lay between the germline ends. CDR3 bases: TGTGCCAGCAGCCAAGAGGTCAGGATCTCTGGCTACACCTTC. Translated, it gives CASSQEVRISGYTF.

The chain uses TRBV9 and TRBJ2-7; 11 bases align to TRBD1. Germline lookup yields CDR1 SGDLS and CDR2 YYNGEE. V was clipped by 3 bases and J by 2 bases; unmatched bases: 10. The CDR3 covers 17 residues. This chain's CDR3 is CASSAHLSDRGPYEQYF. DNA for the CDR3: TGTGCCAGCAGCGCCCATCTATCGGACAGGGGGCCCTACGAGCAGTACTTC.